This T cell receptor (beta chain) stems from a study of T cells in Graves' hyperthyroidism and ophthalmopathy. This clonotype was observed many times. TCR beta CDR3 regions were amplified from RNA transcripts. HTBI primers were employed in a first-round RT-PCR of the TCR CDR3. TCRdb passed the multiplex PCR reads through MiXCR, listing each CDR3 protein once. The data hold 350,000 to 400,000 distinct CDR3 sequences, with roughly 19% observed a single time. The CDR3 covers 12 residues. The V gene lost 3 bases and the J gene lost 5 bases, with 8 bases spanning the gap. CDR1 and CDR2 (germline): SGHTS, YDEGEE.

The receptor's source is a woman between 18 and 29 years old with Graves' hyperthyroidism. This chain uses TRBV5-8 with TRBJ1-2; D remains unclear. The sequencing sample was made of blood. The CDR3 reads CASSSNNYGYTF. CDR3 in DNA: TGTGCCAGCAGCTCGAATAATTATGGCTACACCTTC.